The 25 T cell receptor beta chains below come from one sample, sequenced in a study of cytomegalovirus exposure and HLA in healthy donors. The PCR used 60 Vbeta and 13 Jbeta primers. The data were produced by immunoSEQ multiplex PCR, yet TCRdb's version contains in-frame clones alone and is incomplete. This table has under 200,000 clones, 75% to 90% appearing once. Sequenced: PBMCs. The source is a man aged 18 to 29 in good health and CMV-seropositive.

This clone occurred once. This chain uses TRBV5-1 with TRBJ1-1; the D gene is possibly TRBD1 (5 bases). The germline V gene has CDR1 SGHRS and CDR2 YFSETQ. CDR3 length: 15 amino acids. Between the trimmed V and J ends, which lost 0 bases and 5 bases, there was a span of 14 bases. DNA of the CDR3: TGCGCCAGCAGCTTGGCCCGTCAGGGTGATACTGAAGCTTTCTTT. Its translation is CASSLARQGDTEAFF. The full variable domain, its missing parts supplied by reference TRBV5-1 and TRBJ1-1, is KAGVTQTPRYLIKTRGQQVTLSCSPISGHRSVSWYQQTPGQGLQFLFEYFSETQRNKGNFPGRFSGRQFSNSRSEMNVSTLELGDSALYLCASSLARQGDTEAFFGQGTRLTVV.

The chain carries TRBV5-5 and TRBJ2-7; D might be TRBD1 (6 bases). Germline CDR1 reads SGHKS; CDR2 reads YYEKEE (reference sequence). The V gene lost 4 bases and the J gene lost 0 bases, with 17 bases spanning the gap. The CDR3 runs 16 residues. The CDR3 loop reads CASSRATGLFSYEQYF. CDR3 nucleotides: TGTGCCAGCAGCAGGGCGACAGGCTTATTCTCCTACGAGCAGTACTTC.

This clone appeared a few times. The genes are TRBV6-1 and TRBJ1-1; possible D gene TRBD1, 5 bases. Germline loops: CDR1 MNHNS, CDR2 SASEGT. The V and J ends lost 8 bases and 4 bases respectively, with 11 bases between them. The length of the CDR3 is 12 residues. The CDR3 nucleotides read TGTGCCAGCGTCCTAGGGGTCACTGAAGCTTTCTTT. Translating gives CASVLGVTEAFF.

The chain joins TRBV30 to TRBJ2-1; 9 nucleotides line up with TRBD2. Germline V gene data show CDR1 as GTSNPN and CDR2 as SVGIG (reference sequence). This CDR3 comprises 13 residues. Losses at the gene ends were 3 bases for V and 5 bases for J; bases not matched to a gene: 2. Here the CDR3 reads CAWRRLADNEQFF. As DNA, the CDR3 is TGTGCCTGGAGAAGACTAGCGGACAATGAGCAGTTCTTC.

This clone was picked up one time. The chain recombines TRBV10-3 with TRBJ2-7, with 7 bases identical to TRBD1. This CDR3 comprises 15 residues. V gave up 6 bases and J gave up 0 bases; unmatched junction bases: 8. Germline lookup yields CDR1 ENHRY and CDR2 SYGVKD. For the CDR3, the DNA is TGTGCCATCAGGCGAGGGGACAGCAACTCCTACGAGCAGTACTTC. Translation gives CAIRRGDSNSYEQYF.

The V call is TRBV30, the J call TRBJ2-7; 11 bases fit TRBD2. The V and J ends lost 7 bases and 3 bases, in that order; junction bases with no gene match: 2. The CDR3 loop spans 12 amino acids. CDR1 is GTSNPN and CDR2 is SVGIG in the germline V gene (reference sequence). The DNA of the CDR3 is TGTGCCTCGGGACTAGCGGACTACGAGCAGTACTTC. Encoded protein: CASGLADYEQYF.

This clone was counted a few times. V gene TRBV19 combines with J gene TRBJ1-1; D might be TRBD1 (5 bases). V dropped 3 bases and J dropped 2 bases, with 7 bases sitting between them. The V gene's germline CDR1 is LNHDA and CDR2 SQIVND (reference sequence). The CDR3 is made up of 13 amino acids. Here the CDR3 reads CASSMTVNTEAFF. CDR3 coding DNA: TGTGCCAGTAGTATGACAGTTAACACTGAAGCTTTCTTT. Variable domain in full (rest from reference TRBV19 and TRBJ1-1): DGGITQSPKYLFRKEGQNVTLSCEQNLNHDAMYWYRQDPGQGLRLIYYSQIVNDFQKGDIAEGYSVSREKKESFPLTVTSAQKNPTAFYLCASSMTVNTEAFFGQGTRLTVV.

This clone was seen once. The rearrangement joins TRBV2 to TRBJ2-5, with D perhaps matching TRBD2 (5 bases). The better agreement between TRBJ2-7 and the DNA end casts doubt on the J call. The CDR3 loop spans 12 amino acids. CDR1 SNHLY and CDR2 FYNNEI come from the germline V gene. CDR3 protein: CASIRTGYEQYF. CDR3 DNA sequence: TGTGCCAGCATTCGGACTGGTTACGAGCAGTACTTC.

V usage is TRBV13 and J usage is TRBJ2-7; TRBD2 aligns across 8 bases. Per the germline V gene, CDR1 is PRHDT and CDR2 is FYEKMQ (reference sequence). V gave up 0 bases and J gave up 3 bases; unmatched junction bases: 4. CDR3 length: 15 amino acids. CDR3 in DNA: TGTGCCAGCAGCTTAGGAGCGGGAGCTAACTACGAGCAGTACTTC. Translating it yields CASSLGAGANYEQYF. Drawing the rest from reference TRBV13 and TRBJ2-7, the complete variable domain is AAGVIQSPRHLIKEKRETATLKCYPIPRHDTVYWYQQGPGQDPQFLISFYEKMQSDKGSIPDRFSAQQFSDYHSELNMSSLELGDSALYFCASSLGAGANYEQYFGPGTRLTVT.

A few counts support this clone. The chain carries TRBV2 and TRBJ1-4; D gene uncertain. CDR1 SNHLY and CDR2 FYNNEI come from the germline V gene. Trimming stripped 6 bases from V and 6 bases from J, with 17 bases between. This CDR3 spans 15 amino acids. Here the CDR3 reads CASSPESTGYEKLFF. CDR3 nucleotide sequence: TGTGCCAGCAGCCCAGAATCGACTGGATATGAAAAACTGTTTTTT.

The CDR3, as DNA: TGTGCCAGCAGCTTAGGATTCAGGGGATCTAATGGCTACACCTTC. Translating gives CASSLGFRGSNGYTF. The chain carries TRBV7-2 and TRBJ1-2; tentative D call: TRBD1 (6 bases). V lost 1 base to trimming and J lost 6 bases, with 15 bases between them. The length of the CDR3 is 15 residues. Germline V gene data show CDR1 as SGHTA and CDR2 as FQGNSA.

This clone was found once. The chain uses TRBV16 and TRBJ2-7; 7 nucleotides agree with TRBD1. Trimming cost V 0 bases and J 2 bases; bases outside gene matches: 13. This CDR3 has 18 residues. From germline, CDR1 is KGHSY and CDR2 FQNENV. This chain's CDR3 is CASSQSIARGRLAYEQYF. Here the CDR3 DNA reads TGTGCCAGCAGCCAATCGATCGCGAGGGGGCGGCTCGCCTACGAGCAGTACTTC.

The chain joins TRBV30 to TRBJ2-7; possibly TRBD2 for D (6 bases). The CDR3 totals 12 residues. CDR1 and CDR2 from the germline V gene are GTSNPN and SVGIG (reference sequence). V lost 0 bases and J 5 bases, leaving 8 bases between the germline ends. CDR3 DNA: TGTGCCTGGAGTGTACGCGGGGACGAGCAGTACTTC. Its translation: CAWSVRGDEQYF.

The rearrangement links TRBV5-8 to TRBJ1-2; 7 bases fit TRBD1. This CDR3 has 13 residues. The V gene end was trimmed by 7 bases and the J gene end by 4 bases; junction bases not matched to a gene: 7. Germline CDR1 SGHTS, CDR2 YDEGEE. The CDR3 loop is CASSTGRIYGYTF. CDR3 bases: TGTGCCAGCTCGACAGGGAGGATCTATGGCTACACCTTC.

The chain links TRBV4-3 to TRBJ1-5; D remains unclear. The CDR3 loop spans 16 amino acids. The germline gives CDR1 LGHNA, CDR2 YSLEER. Trimming shortened V by 0 bases and J by 5 bases, and 14 bases separated the two germline ends. CDR3 sequence reads: CASSQEWRGRYQPQHF. The CDR3 DNA reads as TGCGCCAGCAGCCAAGAATGGCGAGGGAGATATCAGCCCCAGCATTTT.

In this sample, this clone turned up a few times. The chain recombines TRBV4-1 with TRBJ1-4; TRBD1 aligns across 12 bases. Germline CDR1 is MGHRA and CDR2 is YSYEKL. This CDR3 region has 16 residues. The V and J ends lost 0 bases and 13 bases, in that order; junction bases with no gene match: 9. CDR3 nucleotides: TGCGCCAGCAGCCAAGATTCGGGACAGGGGGCTAAAAGACTGTTTTTT. As protein: CASSQDSGQGAKRLFF.

This clone has a handful of counts. In nucleotides, the CDR3 is TGTGCCAGCAGCTTGACAGGGGATGGTGGTGCGGAAAAACTGTTTTTT. This translates into CASSLTGDGGAEKLFF. The V gene is TRBV5-6, the J gene TRBJ1-4; 7 positions agree with TRBD1. CDR1 SGHDT and CDR2 YYEEEE come from the germline V gene. V lost 1 base, J lost 8 bases, and 11 bases stayed unmatched. The CDR3 runs to 16 residues.

This clone was counted once. CDR3 sequence reads: CASSPRASGGGQETQYF. CDR3 DNA: TGTGCCAGCAGCCCAAGGGCTAGCGGGGGGGGGCAAGAGACCCAGTACTTC. The V gene is TRBV7-3, the J gene TRBJ2-5, with 12 bases fitting TRBD2. Trimming took 5 bases from V and 2 from J; bases not matched to a gene: 9. The CDR3 contains 17 residues. Germline CDR1 SGHTA, CDR2 FQGTGA.

The chain is built from TRBV27 and TRBJ2-2; 8 bases line up with TRBD1. The germline V gene has CDR1 MNHEY and CDR2 SMNVEV (reference sequence). The ends lost 5 bases at V and 2 bases at J; junction bases unmatched: 7. The CDR3 covers 16 residues. The CDR3 nucleotides are TGTGCCAGCAGTCCCCTAGGACAGGGTAACACCGGGGAGCTGTTTTTT. It codes for CASSPLGQGNTGELFF.

As DNA, the CDR3 is TGTGCCAGCAGCTCTGGGGGACTAGGAGTGTCCTACGAGCAGTACTTC. Its translation is CASSSGGLGVSYEQYF. This chain links TRBV7-9 with TRBJ2-7; the match to TRBD2 covers 8 bases. The J segment lost 1 base and the V segment lost 4 bases, leaving 9 bases of the junction unmatched. The CDR3 runs 16 residues. The germline CDR1 and CDR2 sequences are SEHNR and FQNEAQ (reference sequence).

This chain connects TRBV29-1 to TRBJ1-2; D is unresolved. V lost 1 base and J 0 bases, leaving 9 bases between the germline ends. Per germline, CDR1 SQVTM and CDR2 ANQGSEA. CDR3 size: 14 residues. This CDR3 reads CSVEAGMPNYGYTF. DNA of the CDR3: TGCAGCGTTGAAGCGGGGATGCCTAACTATGGCTACACCTTC. The full variable domain, its missing parts supplied by reference TRBV29-1 and TRBJ1-2, is SAVISQKPSRDICQRGTSLTIQCQVDSQVTMMFWYRQQPGQSLTLIATANQGSEATYESGFVIDKFPISRPNLTFSTLTVSNMSPEDSSIYLCSVEAGMPNYGYTFGSGTRLTVV.

DNA of the CDR3: TGCGCCAGCAGCTTAGGACAGGGTGAAGGCTACACCTTC. It is translated as CASSLGQGEGYTF. V usage is TRBV5-1 and J usage is TRBJ1-2; 8 positions agree with TRBD1. The V gene's germline CDR1 is SGHRS and CDR2 YFSETQ. The trim removed 2 bases at V and 8 bases at J, leaving 5 bases unmatched. The CDR3 consists of 13 residues. The full variable domain, completed using reference TRBV5-1 and TRBJ1-2, is KAGVTQTPRYLIKTRGQQVTLSCSPISGHRSVSWYQQTPGQGLQFLFEYFSETQRNKGNFPGRFSGRQFSNSRSEMNVSTLELGDSALYLCASSLGQGEGYTFGSGTRLTVV.

The chain joins TRBV27 to TRBJ2-7; TRBD1 matches at 7 bases. The CDR3 loop spans 12 amino acids. V lost 6 bases, J lost 5 bases, and 4 bases stayed unmatched. The germline CDR1 and CDR2 sequences are MNHEY and SMNVEV (reference sequence). The CDR3 sequence is CASRTGAHEQYF. The CDR3 nucleotides are TGTGCCAGCAGAACAGGGGCCCACGAGCAGTACTTC.

V and J are TRBV28 and TRBJ2-7; TRBD1 agrees at 12 bases. Per the germline V gene, CDR1 is MDHEN and CDR2 is SYDVKM. V dropped 2 bases and J dropped 6; count of bases not matched to a gene: 14. The CDR3 has 18 amino acids. The CDR3 loop reads CASSLLPGTGGFPPEQYF. In DNA form, the CDR3 reads TGTGCCAGCAGTTTACTGCCCGGGACAGGGGGCTTCCCTCCCGAGCAGTACTTC.

This chain joins TRBV5-6 and TRBJ2-1; 7 nucleotides match TRBD1. The CDR3 has 15 residues. Germline CDR1 is SGHDT and CDR2 is YYEEEE. V lost 3 bases, J lost 5 bases, and 8 bases stayed unmatched. As DNA, the CDR3 is TGTGCCAGCAGCTCTGACAGGGTTGCCCACAATGAGCAGTTCTTC. Encoded protein: CASSSDRVAHNEQFF. The variable domain in full, with the rest retrieved from reference TRBV5-6 and TRBJ2-1, is DAGVTQSPTHLIKTRGQQVTLRCSPKSGHDTVSWYQQALGQGPQFIFQYYEEEERQRGNFPDRFSGHQFPNYSSELNVNALLLGDSALYLCASSSDRVAHNEQFFGPGTRLTVL.